This T cell receptor beta chain was obtained from a study of beta chain features in type 1 diabetes. Study details: In all, 85 million to 130 million sorted cells from all samples were analyzed.

This clone has more than one count but fewer than ten. What it binds is not known. Expressed TCRB transcripts were sequenced, since all the RNA that had been isolated was reverse transcribed. Here immunoSEQ multiplex PCR was the method, and the copy in TCRdb shows in-frame clones only, minus some. The sample lists 300,000 to 400,000 clones, roughly a tenth seen once, with 0.95% to 1.1% in the top ten. Notes on the study in general: A definitive answer on HLA type influencing TCRB rearrangement was not reached here. In every one of the four CD4+ subsets, TCRB CDR3s were moderately but significantly shorter in Type 1 diabetes patients. Junctions at VDJ sites from type 1 diabetes patients had fewer insertions and more deletions.

Losses at the gene ends were 4 bases for V and 8 bases for J; bases not matched to a gene: 8. Germline lookup yields CDR1 MNHEY and CDR2 SMNVEV (reference sequence). This CDR3 is 14 amino acids long. The sequenced sample consisted of central memory CD4+ T cells from blood. V gene TRBV27 combines with J gene TRBJ1-2; TRBD1 matches at 9 bases. This clonotype originated in a man aged 30 to 45 with type 1 diabetes. For the CDR3, the DNA is TGTGCCAGCAGTTCGCGGACAGGGGAAAGAGGCTACACCTTC. Protein product: CASSSRTGERGYTF.